Given below is one T cell receptor (beta chain) in context. Germline CDR1 GTSNPN, CDR2 SVGIG (reference sequence). V dropped 2 bases and J dropped 6 bases, with 2 bases sitting between them. This CDR3 is built from 10 residues. This specimen comes from a study of T cell responses to AZD1222 COVID-19 vaccine. The repertoire was sequenced with immunoSEQ multiplex PCR; TCRdb's copy has only in-frame clones and lacks some. This table holds under 200,000 clones, roughly 92% found once. The sample in question was peripheral blood, obtained on day 0 of AZD1222 vaccination. The TCR comes from an adult in good health. The chain recombines TRBV30 with TRBJ2-1; D not certain. DNA of the CDR3: TGTGCCTGGAGTCGCAATGAGCAGTTCTTC. This translates into CAWSRNEQFF.